The 3 T cell receptor beta chains in this list originate from one sample, sequenced in a study of early T cells in non-severe SARS-CoV-2 infection (dated by TCRdb to about 2021). Library preparation employed 5' RACE. Sequencing instrument: NextSeq 500. The public reads were reanalyzed by TCRdb: fastp trimming at Q25, MiXCR alignment, in-frame beta chains only. Every distinct CDR3 protein forms one entry, paired with its most common genes and DNA. The sample table lists about 60,000 distinct CDR3 sequences, around 8.9% of them with a count of one. The ten largest clonotypes hold about 16% of the sample. The specimen sequenced was whole blood. Receptors originate from an adult who was a healthcare worker with PCR-confirmed SARS-CoV-2 infection or an uninfected control (not recorded which).

Comments on this clonotype: Possible read error: a much larger clone is one base away. The chain links TRBV18 to TRBJ2-3; D is perhaps TRBD2 (5 bases). Germline CDR1 is KGHSH and CDR2 is LQKENI. This CDR3 has 15 residues. The CDR3: CASSSPSEGTDTQYF. The DNA of the CDR3 is TGTGCCAGCTCATCACCATCCGAGGGCACGGATACGCAGTATTTT.

V is TRBV12-3 or TRBV12-4 and J is TRBJ1-1; D unresolved. The CDR3 covers 12 residues. V gave up 1 base and J gave up 4 bases, with 4 bases separating them. CDR3 sequence: CASSLVTTEAFF. CDR3 nucleotide sequence: TGTGCCAGCAGTTTAGTAACCACTGAAGCTTTCTTT.

This clonotype has a count of ten or more. J is TRBJ2-7 and V is TRBV28; D is undetermined. CDR3 length: 16 amino acids. Looked up from germline, CDR1 is MDHEN and CDR2 is SYDVKM. With 6 bases removed from V and 3 bases from J, the gap between germline ends came to 21 bases. For the CDR3, the DNA is TGTGCCAGCAGCCCGTTTGGCCACTACGAGAACTACGAGCAGTACTTC. Protein product: CASSPFGHYENYEQYF.